This is a list of T cell receptor beta chains from one sample in a study of CD8 T cells in Susac syndrome. A single record per CDR3 protein comes from TCRdb applying MiXCR to the immunoSEQ multiplex PCR reads. The table lists some 260,000 distinct CDR3 sequences, around 95% of them singletons. Sequenced sample: CD4+ T cells from PBMCs. Source of these receptors: a human donor with multiple sclerosis. Each CDR3 is given with its conserved first and last residue. A D gene is named only where the DNA matches it firmly. Part of the rows lack a size; the others show once, few, many or a class for expanded clones.

>TRBV3-1|.|TRBD1|TRBJ1-4
TGTGCCAACCCTTCCCGGGACAGGGTGACTAATGAAAAACTGTTTTTT
CANPSRDRVTNEKLFF
>TRBV20-1|.|.|TRBJ2-1
TGCAGTGCGAAAGCCCCGAGGGGGTACAATGAGCAGTTCTTC
CSAKAPRGYNEQFF
>TRBV2|.|.|TRBJ2-2
TGTGCCAGCAGGGGAGGGACAGCGAACACCGGGGAGCTGTTTTTT
CASRGGTANTGELFF
>TRBV9|.|.|TRBJ2-3
TGTGCCAGCAGCAGGGGGATGGATACGCAGTATTTT
CASSRGMDTQYF
>TRBV2|.|.|TRBJ2-2
TGTGCCAGCAGTCCCGACAGGATCAAGCACACCGGGGAGCTGTTTTTT
CASSPDRIKHTGELFF
>TRBV9|.|.|TRBJ1-1
TGTGCCAGCAGCCGAGAAGGACAGATGAACACTGAAGCTTTCTTT
CASSREGQMNTEAFF
>TRBV7-2|once|TRBD2|TRBJ2-3
TGTGCCAGCACGACTAGCGGGATCAGCACAGATACGCAGTATTTT
CASTTSGISTDTQYF
>TRBV20-1|.|TRBD1|TRBJ1-1
TGCAGTGCTAGAGATGGGGGACAGTCCTACACTGAAGCTTTCTTT
CSARDGGQSYTEAFF
>TRBV30|.|TRBD1|TRBJ1-2
TGTGCCTGGAGTTTGGACAGGGGGTCTGGCTACACCTTC
CAWSLDRGSGYTF
>TRBV9|.|TRBD2|TRBJ2-3
TGTGCCAGCTCGGGAGGCAGCACAGATACGCAGTATTTT
CASSGGSTDTQYF
>TRBV5-1|.|TRBD1|TRBJ1-1
TGCGCCAGCAGCTTTCGGAGGACAGGGGCAAGCACTGAAGCTTTCTTT
CASSFRRTGASTEAFF
>TRBV15|.|.|TRBJ2-3
TGTGCCACCAGCAGAGCCCTTAGGGGGGGGGATTGGGGTCAAGATACGCAGTATTTT
CATSRALRGGDWGQDTQYF
>TRBV11-2|.|TRBD2|TRBJ2-7
TGTGCCAGCAGCCGCACTGGCGGCGGGGGGCCTTTCGAGCAGTACTTC
CASSRTGGGGPFEQYF
>TRBV12-3/TRBV12-4|.|TRBD1|TRBJ2-3
TGTGCCAGCGGAATAATACAGGGGTCAAGCACAGATACGCAGTATTTT
CASGIIQGSSTDTQYF
>TRBV11-3|.|.|TRBJ1-1
TGTGCCAGCAGCTTAGGCTCGGTTAAAGCTTTCTTT
CASSLGSVKAFF
>TRBV24-1|.|TRBD1|TRBJ2-5
TGTGCCACCAGTGACCCGACAGGGGCCCAAGAGACCCAGTACTTC
CATSDPTGAQETQYF
>TRBV15|.|.|TRBJ2-1
TGTGCCACCAGCAAAGAGCTAGCGCAAAAGGATGAGCAGTTCTTC
CATSKELAQKDEQFF
>TRBV6-5|once|.|TRBJ2-7
TGTGCCAGCAGTTCCCTATCAATTGGGTGGCTCTCCTACGAGCAGTACTTC
CASSSLSIGWLSYEQYF
>TRBV30|.|.|TRBJ2-1
TGTGCCTGGAGTCCAGGGTTCGACAATGAGCAGTTCTTC
CAWSPGFDNEQFF
>TRBV6-5|.|TRBD1|TRBJ1-2
TGTGCCAGCAGTAACGGACTCAGGGGGTATGGCTACACCTTC
CASSNGLRGYGYTF
>TRBV19|.|TRBD2|TRBJ2-5
TGTGCCAGTACCCCGCGGGGGGGAGAGACCCAGTACTTC
CASTPRGGETQYF
>TRBV5-6|.|.|TRBJ1-2
TGTGCCAGCAGCAGGGGGGGCAGGGCCGACTATGGCTACACCTTC
CASSRGGRADYGYTF
>TRBV19|.|.|TRBJ1-1
TGTGCCAGCGGACAGTTAGTGAACACTGAAGCTTTCTTT
CASGQLVNTEAFF
>TRBV12-3/TRBV12-4|.|TRBD1|TRBJ2-1
TGTGCCAGCAGTTTTGAACAGGGGGCGAATGAGCAGTTCTTC
CASSFEQGANEQFF
>TRBV3-1|.|.|TRBJ2-2
TGTGCCAGCAGCCCCCAGAGGCCGGATGGGAACACCGGGGAGCTGTTTTTT
CASSPQRPDGNTGELFF
>TRBV29-1|.|.|TRBJ1-2
TGCAGCGTCCCCGGGACACTCTATGGCTACACCTTC
CSVPGTLYGYTF
>TRBV11-2|.|.|TRBJ2-3
TGTGCCAGCAGCCCTAGGCTGCAAGATACGCAGTATTTT
CASSPRLQDTQYF
>TRBV3-1|.|.|TRBJ2-7
TGTGCCAGCAGCCGCCTGGACTACGAGCAGTACTTC
CASSRLDYEQYF
>TRBV20-1|.|TRBD2|TRBJ2-3
TGCAGTGCTAGAGACGAACTAGCGGGGGTGCTGGTTACGCAGTATTTT
CSARDELAGVLVTQYF
>TRBV2|.|TRBD1|TRBJ2-3
TGTGCCAGCAGTTCCGAACAGGGGGCGGGGGATACGCAGTATTTT
CASSSEQGAGDTQYF